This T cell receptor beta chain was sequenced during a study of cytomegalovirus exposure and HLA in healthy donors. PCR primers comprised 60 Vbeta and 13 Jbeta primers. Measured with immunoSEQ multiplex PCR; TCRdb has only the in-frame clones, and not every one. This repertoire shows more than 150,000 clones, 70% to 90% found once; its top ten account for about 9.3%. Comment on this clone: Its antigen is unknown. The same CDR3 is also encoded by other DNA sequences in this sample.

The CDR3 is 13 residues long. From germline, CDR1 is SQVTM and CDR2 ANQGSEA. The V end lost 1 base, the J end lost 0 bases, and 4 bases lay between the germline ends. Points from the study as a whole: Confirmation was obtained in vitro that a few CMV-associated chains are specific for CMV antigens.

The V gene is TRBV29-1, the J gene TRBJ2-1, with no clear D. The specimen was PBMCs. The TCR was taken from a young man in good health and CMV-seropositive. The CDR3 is CSVEASSYNEQFF. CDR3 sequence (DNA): TGCAGCGTTGAAGCGAGCTCCTACAATGAGCAGTTCTTC.